This T cell receptor (beta chain) was sequenced for a study of blood T cell repertoires in COVID-19. Study overall: PBMCs, B-cell-depleted T cells, or T cells provided the cDNA or gDNA that made up the material.

This table comes from immunoSEQ multiplex PCR, and its TCRdb copy is limited to in-frame clones, with some not included. The sample lists approximately 140,000 clones; roughly 82% were seen once. Germline V gene sequence: CDR1 LNHDA, CDR2 SQIVND (reference sequence). V lost 7 bases, J lost 3 bases, and 8 bases stayed unmatched. The CDR3 totals 16 residues. The sample was peripheral blood. This TCR derives from a human donor with acute or convalescent COVID-19. The donor label of this sample is uncertain. This rearrangement joins TRBV19 to TRBJ2-1, with 11 bases that match TRBD2. The CDR3 is CASKSLAGGFYNEQFF. The CDR3 nucleotides read TGTGCCAGTAAGTCCCTAGCGGGGGGATTCTACAATGAGCAGTTCTTC.